The rows below give T cell receptor beta chains drawn from one sample of a study of chemoradiotherapy in HPV16-positive cancers. Profiled with immunoSEQ multiplex PCR; TCRdb holds only in-frame clones, not every one. The table records about 16,000 clones, 85% to 90% of them present only once. Specimen: blood, collected from a patient who underwent chemoradiotherapy. The receptor set was obtained from a human donor with HPV-associated anogenital cancer. Both conserved end residues are trimmed from each CDR3.

TRBJ1-2	TRBV4-2	ASREEWTGVNGYT
TRBJ1-5	TRBV13	ASSFGQGSQPQH
TRBJ2-2	TRBV28	ASKGPFLADGELF
TRBJ2-5	TRBV7-9	ASSLEGISQETQY
TRBJ1-1	TRBV30	AWRDTGPSEAF
TRBJ1-2	TRBV28	ANRDSTLGGYT
TRBJ2-5	TRBV5-1	ASSSTLPRAQETQY
TRBJ2-3	TRBV6-4	ASSEGSETDTQY
TRBJ1-5	TRBV6-1	ASTQAGGSNQPQH
TRBJ1-1	TRBV19	ASRREFNTEAF
TRBJ2-7	TRBV27	ASSRYEGVFLREQY
TRBJ1-5	TRBV19	ASSIAWDREANQPQH
TRBJ1-2	TRBV10-3	AVPPHYGYT
TRBJ2-7	TRBV9	ASSVAPGPYNEQY
TRBJ1-1	TRBV6-1	ASSESTGLNTEAF
TRBJ1-1	TRBV5-1	ASSLGHQNTEAF
TRBJ1-5	TRBV15	ATSRERTLQIQH
TRBJ1-1	TRBV30	AWGRAEAF
TRBJ1-4	TRBV7-9	ASSGRTGKTNEKLF
TRBJ2-7	TRBV6-6	ASSYGGRTFYEQY
TRBJ2-1	TRBV27	ASSARPGTSGSNEQF
TRBJ2-7	TRBV5-1	ASSRGQGVDEQY
TRBJ2-7	TRBV5-1	ASSLGRNYEQY
TRBJ1-4	TRBV19	ASKQGQKNEKLF
TRBJ2-1	TRBV7-7	ASSNTGGDEQF
TRBJ2-7	TRBV4-2	ASRSGTGGYDEQY
TRBJ2-3	TRBV5-1	ASSLSGDRTDTQY
TRBJ2-1	TRBV19	ASSVLADYNEQF
TRBJ2-5	TRBV28	ASSFSGAAGEAETQY
TRBJ2-7	TRBV4-1	ASSPIGTGYEQY
TRBJ1-5	TRBV19	ASSISQYNQPQH
TRBJ1-4	TRBV5-1	ASKGKDSSNEKLF
TRBJ1-2	TRBV13	ASSFTGAGGIGYT
TRBJ1-1	TRBV12-5	ASGSNTGFTEAF
TRBJ1-4	TRBV10-2	ASSESGSTNEKLF
TRBJ2-2	TRBV6-4	ASRRDSGNTGELF
TRBJ1-5	TRBV2	ASSGTGYQPQH
TRBJ2-1	TRBV6-5	ASSRGAENEQF
TRBJ2-7	TRBV27	ASSNRLVGYEQY
TRBJ1-1	TRBV7-3	ASSPMGGENTEAF
TRBJ2-1	TRBV2	ASSEGNEQF
TRBJ1-1	TRBV29-1	SGSGQGNTEAF
TRBJ2-7	TRBV7-6	ASSQPEGEQY
TRBJ2-1	TRBV6-4	ASSEGAGVSYNEQF
TRBJ2-1	TRBV14	ASSPNVQSSYNEQF
TRBJ1-1	TRBV6-1	ASREFSGTEAF
TRBJ2-1	TRBV6-5	ASRRTGGWGNEQF
TRBJ2-3	TRBV14	ASSLLFRTGRITDTQY
TRBJ2-7	TRBV19	ASTEDRWGYEQY
TRBJ2-1	TRBV11-2	ASSLDLDSGNEQF
TRBJ1-2	TRBV28	ASSLPQGFNYGYT
TRBJ1-5	TRBV15	ATSRDTGNQPQH
TRBJ2-1	TRBV2	ASSKTMGGNEQF
TRBJ1-2	TRBV5-1	ASSQGQVGGYT
TRBJ1-5	TRBV28	ASRGGDRNQPQH